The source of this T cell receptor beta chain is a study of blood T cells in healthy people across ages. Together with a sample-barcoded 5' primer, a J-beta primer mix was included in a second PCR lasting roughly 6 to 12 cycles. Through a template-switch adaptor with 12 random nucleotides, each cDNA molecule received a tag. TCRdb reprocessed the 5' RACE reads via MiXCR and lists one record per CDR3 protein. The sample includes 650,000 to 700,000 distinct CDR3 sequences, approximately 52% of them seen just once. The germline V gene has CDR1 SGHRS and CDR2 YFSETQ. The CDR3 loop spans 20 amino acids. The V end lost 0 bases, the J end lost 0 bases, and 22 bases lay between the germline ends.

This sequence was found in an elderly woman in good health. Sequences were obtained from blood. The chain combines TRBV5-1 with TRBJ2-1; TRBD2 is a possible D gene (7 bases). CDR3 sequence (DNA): TGCGCCAGCAGCTTGGGCCTCGGGGGGCGTGGGTTGTCCTCCTACAATGAGCAGTTCTTC. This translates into CASSLGLGGRGLSSYNEQFF.